Listed below are T cell receptor beta chains from one sample, sequenced in a study of T cell repertoires in cytomegalovirus infection. TCRdb re-called the reads with MiXCR, one entry per CDR3 protein. The table records 200,000 to 250,000 distinct CDR3 sequences, more than 9% of them present only once. The sample taken for sequencing was PBMCs. The receptors derive from a human donor in good health (CMV status not recorded). Some clones in this sample may be carry-over from other donors' samples. Each CDR3 is given with its conserved first and last residue. The order of the fields is CDR3 DNA, CDR3 protein, clone size, D gene, J gene, V gene. A D gene is named only where the DNA matches it firmly. A clone size is listed for some rows: how often the clone was seen (once, few, many), or a class if it is expanded.

TGTGCCAGCAGCACGACAGTGAATAATTCACCCCTCCACTTT,CASSTTVNNSPLHF,many,.,TRBJ1-6,TRBV7-2
TGCAGTGCTGGGGAAGAGACCCAGTACTTC,CSAGEETQYF,.,.,TRBJ2-5,TRBV20-1
TGTGCCAGCAGGCGGGGGGTCTCTGGGGCCAACGTCCTGACTTTC,CASRRGVSGANVLTF,.,TRBD2,TRBJ2-6,TRBV6-1
TGTGCCAGCAGCCTGGACTCGAACACTGAAGCTTTCTTT,CASSLDSNTEAFF,many,.,TRBJ1-1,TRBV5-1
TGTGCCAGCAGCTTAGCCGGGGCCGCGGTAGGAGAGACCCAGTACTTC,CASSLAGAAVGETQYF,many,.,TRBJ2-5,TRBV7-3
TGTGCCACCAGTGACGAGGGGACAGGGGGGGCTCCATATGGCTACACCTTC,CATSDEGTGGAPYGYTF,many,TRBD1,TRBJ1-2,TRBV24-1
TGCAGCGTTGAAGATCTTCGGTCAACTAATGAAAAACTGTTTTTT,CSVEDLRSTNEKLFF,few,.,TRBJ1-4,TRBV29-1
TGTGCCAGCAGCCAAGAATCGTACAATGAGCAGTTCTTC,CASSQESYNEQFF,many,.,TRBJ2-1,TRBV14
TGTGCCAGCAGCTTGGCCGGGGCCTACTATGGCTACACCTTC,CASSLAGAYYGYTF,many,.,TRBJ1-2,TRBV7-2
TGTGCCAGCGGGGGGGGCCACGGGGAGCTGTTTTTT,CASGGGHGELFF,many,.,TRBJ2-2,TRBV6-6
TGTGCCTGGGATCGGAGCGGCGGGGGCCTTTACAATGAGCAGTTCTTC,CAWDRSGGGLYNEQFF,.,.,TRBJ2-1,TRBV30
TGTGCCAGCAGCCCCAGCCGGGGGGAGGCAATGGAGACCCAGTACTTC,CASSPSRGEAMETQYF,few,TRBD2,TRBJ2-5,TRBV11-1
TGCGCCAGCAAACGGGCGGACAGCTCCTACGAGCAGTACTTC,CASKRADSSYEQYF,.,.,TRBJ2-7,TRBV5-1
TGTGCCAGCAGTTTTCGTAGCGGGAGCTACGAGCAGTACTTC,CASSFRSGSYEQYF,many,TRBD2,TRBJ2-7,TRBV6-2/TRBV6-3
TGTGCCAGCAGTCTACAGGGCATCTCTAACACCGGGGAGCTGTTTTTT,CASSLQGISNTGELFF,.,.,TRBJ2-2,TRBV7-3
TGTGCCAGCAGCTTGGAAGGCGGGAGGGCCTACAATGAGCAGTTCTTC,CASSLEGGRAYNEQFF,many,TRBD2,TRBJ2-1,TRBV5-4
TGTGCCAGCAGCAACCAATTGGGGGCGGGGGGCTACACCTTC,CASSNQLGAGGYTF,.,.,TRBJ1-2,TRBV28
TGCAGTGCTAGTCAGCCCAAAGCAGAAAACATTCAGTACTTC,CSASQPKAENIQYF,few,.,TRBJ2-4,TRBV20-1
TGTGCCAGCAGCTTAGACCGGGGGGACTCCTACGAGCAGTACTTC,CASSLDRGDSYEQYF,many,TRBD2,TRBJ2-7,TRBV7-6
TGTGCCAGCAGCTCATCTTCGGACAGGGGGCGAGAGCAGTACTTC,CASSSSSDRGREQYF,few,TRBD1,TRBJ2-7,TRBV5-5
TGCAGCGTTGGGGAGGGAGCGGACACCGGGGAGCTGTTTTTT,CSVGEGADTGELFF,.,TRBD2,TRBJ2-2,TRBV29-1
TGTGCCAACAGCCCCTACAGGGGGAGAGAAACCGGGGAGCTGTTTTTT,CANSPYRGRETGELFF,.,TRBD1,TRBJ2-2,TRBV7-2
TGTGCCAGCAGCTTCACTAGGGGGGGCGGAGAGCAGTACTTC,CASSFTRGGGEQYF,many,.,TRBJ2-7,TRBV7-2
TGTGCCAGCAGCTCGAGTGGACAGGGGGCTTACAATGAGCAGTTCTTC,CASSSSGQGAYNEQFF,many,TRBD1,TRBJ2-1,TRBV7-9
TGCGCCAGCAGAGAGGGAACTGGAAACACCATATATTTT,CASREGTGNTIYF,few,.,TRBJ1-3,TRBV5-1
TGTGCCAGCAGCCCCACTTTTTCTACAGATACGCAGTATTTT,CASSPTFSTDTQYF,many,.,TRBJ2-3,TRBV7-6
TGCAGTGCTAGAGAGAGAGGTGGGAGGGGGCACAAACAAGAGACCCAGTACTTC,CSARERGGRGHKQETQYF,.,.,TRBJ2-5,TRBV20-1
TGTGCCAGCAGTGTCTACAGCTATGGCTACACCTTC,CASSVYSYGYTF,few,.,TRBJ1-2,TRBV28
TGTGCCAGCAGTTACTCGGGGACATTAAGCGACCCGCAGTATTTT,CASSYSGTLSDPQYF,many,.,TRBJ2-3,TRBV6-2/TRBV6-3
TGTGCCAGCAGCTCGATGGGCAATCAGCCCCAGCATTTT,CASSSMGNQPQHF,many,.,TRBJ1-5,TRBV7-2
TGTGCCAGTAGTATCGACAGGGGAGGCCAGCCCCAGCATTTT,CASSIDRGGQPQHF,many,TRBD1,TRBJ1-5,TRBV19
TGTGCCAGCAGTTCCCTTCTCCCTCATGGCTACACCTTC,CASSSLLPHGYTF,.,.,TRBJ1-2,TRBV28
TGTGCCAGCAGCTTAGCGCAAGGAGGCTCCTACGAGCAGTACTTC,CASSLAQGGSYEQYF,many,.,TRBJ2-7,TRBV7-2
TGTGCCTGGAGTGTTTGGGAGACCCAGTACTTC,CAWSVWETQYF,many,.,TRBJ2-5,TRBV30
TGTGCCAGCAGGTGGACTAGCGGCTTCCAAGAGACCCAGTACTTC,CASRWTSGFQETQYF,many,TRBD2,TRBJ2-5,TRBV7-2
TGCAGCGTCCGGACAGGGGGCTTGAACACTGAAGCTTTCTTT,CSVRTGGLNTEAFF,.,TRBD1,TRBJ1-1,TRBV29-1
TGTGCCAGCAGCGCAACAGGGTCCCCCACAGATACGCAGTATTTT,CASSATGSPTDTQYF,many,.,TRBJ2-3,TRBV7-9
TGCAGTGCTAGAGGTGGAGGCAATCAGCCCCAGCATTTT,CSARGGGNQPQHF,few,.,TRBJ1-5,TRBV20-1
TGTGCCAGCAGCTACCGGACAGCTGGGGCCAACGTCCTGACTTTC,CASSYRTAGANVLTF,many,.,TRBJ2-6,TRBV7-3
TGTGCCAGCCGCAAGACGCAGGGGGTTACTGAAGCTTTCTTT,CASRKTQGVTEAFF,many,TRBD1,TRBJ1-1,TRBV6-1
TGTGCCAGCAGCGAGAATACTTTATCTGAAGCTTTCTTT,CASSENTLSEAFF,many,.,TRBJ1-1,TRBV7-2
TGTGCCAGCAGCCTCCTAGCGGGGGGAGGAACAGATACGCAGTATTTT,CASSLLAGGGTDTQYF,many,TRBD2,TRBJ2-3,TRBV7-2
TGCGCCAGCAGCTTGACCGCTTCTGGGGCCAACGTCCTGACTTTC,CASSLTASGANVLTF,.,.,TRBJ2-6,TRBV5-1
TGTGCCAGTGTCAGGGGATTCGGTCAGCCCCAGCATTTT,CASVRGFGQPQHF,many,.,TRBJ1-5,TRBV6-1
TGTGCCAGCAGCGTAGCCACCGCCTCCTACGAGCAGTACTTC,CASSVATASYEQYF,few,.,TRBJ2-7,TRBV9
TGTGCCAGTGCCCCTGGAGGGGAGGCCCAGATGACAGATACGCAGTATTTT,CASAPGGEAQMTDTQYF,many,.,TRBJ2-3,TRBV19
TGTGCCAGTAGTATATCGGCCTCATCATACGAGCAGTACTTC,CASSISASSYEQYF,.,.,TRBJ2-7,TRBV19
TGCGCCAGCAGCTTCTCGCGGCTACGCACAGATACGCAGTATTTT,CASSFSRLRTDTQYF,.,.,TRBJ2-3,TRBV5-1
TGTGCCAGCAGCCGGGCCCGGAGCAAAGAGACCCAGTACTTC,CASSRARSKETQYF,.,.,TRBJ2-5,TRBV3-1
TGTGCCAGCCCATTCCTAGCGGGAAACAATGAGCAGTTCTTC,CASPFLAGNNEQFF,many,TRBD2,TRBJ2-1,TRBV14
TGTGCCAGCGGGTACCCGACTTCCCCCTCGGATGGCTACACCTTC,CASGYPTSPSDGYTF,many,.,TRBJ1-2,TRBV2
TGTGCCAGCAGCGTAGGGACCCGGGCCCTAAATGAGCAGTTCTTC,CASSVGTRALNEQFF,few,.,TRBJ2-1,TRBV9
TGCAGCGTTTCCCTAGCGGGAGATTCTGAGCAGTTCTTC,CSVSLAGDSEQFF,few,TRBD2,TRBJ2-1,TRBV29-1
TGTGCCAGCTCCGGACGGAAAAATCAGCCCCAGCATTTT,CASSGRKNQPQHF,few,.,TRBJ1-5,TRBV5-6
TGTGCCAGCAGCACCAACCGACAGCACTACGAGCAGTACTTC,CASSTNRQHYEQYF,.,.,TRBJ2-7,TRBV11-1
TGTGCCAGTAGTATCGTATCGACAGGGGAGGCTGAAGCTTTCTTT,CASSIVSTGEAEAFF,many,TRBD1,TRBJ1-1,TRBV19